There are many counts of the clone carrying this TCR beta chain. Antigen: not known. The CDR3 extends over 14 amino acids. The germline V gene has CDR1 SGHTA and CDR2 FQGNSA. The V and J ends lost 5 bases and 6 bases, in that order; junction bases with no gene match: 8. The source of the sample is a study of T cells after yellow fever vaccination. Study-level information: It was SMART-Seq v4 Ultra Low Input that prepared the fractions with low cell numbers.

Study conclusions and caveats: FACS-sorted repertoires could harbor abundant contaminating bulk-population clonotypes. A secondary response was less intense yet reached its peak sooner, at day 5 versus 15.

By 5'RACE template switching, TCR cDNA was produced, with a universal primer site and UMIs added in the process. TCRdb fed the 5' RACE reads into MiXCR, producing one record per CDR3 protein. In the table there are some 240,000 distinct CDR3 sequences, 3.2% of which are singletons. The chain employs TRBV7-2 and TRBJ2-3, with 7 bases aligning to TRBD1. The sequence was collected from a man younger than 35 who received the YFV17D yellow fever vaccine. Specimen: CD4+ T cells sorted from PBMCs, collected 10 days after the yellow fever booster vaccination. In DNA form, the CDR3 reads TGTGCCAGCAGCCGGGACAGTGGGGCGGATACGCAGTATTTT. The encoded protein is CASSRDSGADTQYF.